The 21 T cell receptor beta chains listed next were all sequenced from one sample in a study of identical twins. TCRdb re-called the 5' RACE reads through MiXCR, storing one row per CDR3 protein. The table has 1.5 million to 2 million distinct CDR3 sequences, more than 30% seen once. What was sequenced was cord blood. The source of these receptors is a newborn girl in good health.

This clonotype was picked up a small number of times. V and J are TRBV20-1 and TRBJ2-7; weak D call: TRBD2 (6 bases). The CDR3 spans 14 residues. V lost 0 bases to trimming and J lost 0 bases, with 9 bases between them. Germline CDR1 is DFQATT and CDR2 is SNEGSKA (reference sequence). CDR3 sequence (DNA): TGCAGTGCTAGAGAGGGGGGAAACTCCTACGAGCAGTACTTC. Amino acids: CSAREGGNSYEQYF.

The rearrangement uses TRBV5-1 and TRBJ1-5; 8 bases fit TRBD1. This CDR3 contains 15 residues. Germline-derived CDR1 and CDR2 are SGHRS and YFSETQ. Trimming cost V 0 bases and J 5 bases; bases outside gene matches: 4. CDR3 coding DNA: TGCGCCAGCAGCTTGGAAGGACAGGGCCATCAGCCCCAGCATTTT. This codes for CASSLEGQGHQPQHF.

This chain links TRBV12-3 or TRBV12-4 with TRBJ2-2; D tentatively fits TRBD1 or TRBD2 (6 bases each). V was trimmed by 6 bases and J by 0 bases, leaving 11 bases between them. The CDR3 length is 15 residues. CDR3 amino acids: CASRIGGTNTGELFF. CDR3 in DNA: TGTGCCAGCAGAATCGGGGGCACGAACACCGGGGAGCTGTTTTTT.

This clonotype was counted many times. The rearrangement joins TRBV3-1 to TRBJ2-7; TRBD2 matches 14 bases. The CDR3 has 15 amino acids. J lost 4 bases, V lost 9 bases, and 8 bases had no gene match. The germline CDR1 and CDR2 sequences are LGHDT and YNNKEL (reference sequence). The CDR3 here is CASVGTSGSLYEQYF. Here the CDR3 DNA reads TGTGCCAGTGTCGGGACTAGCGGGAGTCTGTACGAGCAGTACTTC.

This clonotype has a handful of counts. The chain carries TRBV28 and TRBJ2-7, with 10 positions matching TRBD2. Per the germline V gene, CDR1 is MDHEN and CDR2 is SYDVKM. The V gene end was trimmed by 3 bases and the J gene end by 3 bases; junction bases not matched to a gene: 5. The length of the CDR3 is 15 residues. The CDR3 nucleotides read TGTGCCAGCAGTTTTCGACTAGCGGGCCGCTACGAGCAGTACTTC. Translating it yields CASSFRLAGRYEQYF.

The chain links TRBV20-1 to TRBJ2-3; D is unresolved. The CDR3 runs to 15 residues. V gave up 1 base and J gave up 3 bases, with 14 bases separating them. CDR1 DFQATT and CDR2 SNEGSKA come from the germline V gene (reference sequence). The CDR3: CSARALSPPTDTQYF. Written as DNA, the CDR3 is TGCAGTGCTAGAGCTCTGAGCCCACCGACAGATACGCAGTATTTT.

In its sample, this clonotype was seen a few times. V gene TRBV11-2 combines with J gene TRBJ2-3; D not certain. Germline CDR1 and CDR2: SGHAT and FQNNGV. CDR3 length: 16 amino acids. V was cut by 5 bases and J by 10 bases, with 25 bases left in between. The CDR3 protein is CASSPTFSTKGGAQYF. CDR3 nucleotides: TGTGCCAGCAGCCCCACCTTTTCGACCAAGGGTGGTGCGCAGTATTTT.

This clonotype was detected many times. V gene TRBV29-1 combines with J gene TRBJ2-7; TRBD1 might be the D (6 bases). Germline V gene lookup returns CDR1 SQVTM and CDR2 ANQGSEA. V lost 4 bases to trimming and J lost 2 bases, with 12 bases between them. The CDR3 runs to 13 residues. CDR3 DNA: TGCAGCGTTGTTCAGGGGTACCCCTACGAGCAGTACTTC. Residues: CSVVQGYPYEQYF.

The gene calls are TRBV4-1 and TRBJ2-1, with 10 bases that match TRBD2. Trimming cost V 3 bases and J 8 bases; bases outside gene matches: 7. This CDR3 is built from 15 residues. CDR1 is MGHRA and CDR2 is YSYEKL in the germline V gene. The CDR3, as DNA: TGCGCCAGCAGCCAGCATGGACTAGCGGTTGATGAGCAGTTCTTC. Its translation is CASSQHGLAVDEQFF.

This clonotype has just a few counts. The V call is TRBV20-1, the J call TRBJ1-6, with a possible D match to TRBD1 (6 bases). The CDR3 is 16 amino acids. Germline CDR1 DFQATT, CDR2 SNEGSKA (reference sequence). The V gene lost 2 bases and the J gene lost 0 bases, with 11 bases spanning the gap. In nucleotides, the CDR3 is TGCAGTGCTAGACCCCTGGACAGCTCCTATAATTCACCCCTCCACTTT. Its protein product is CSARPLDSSYNSPLHF.

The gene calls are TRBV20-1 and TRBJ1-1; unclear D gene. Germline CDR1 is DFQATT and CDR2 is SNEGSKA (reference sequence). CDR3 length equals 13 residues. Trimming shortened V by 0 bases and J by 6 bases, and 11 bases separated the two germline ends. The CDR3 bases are TGCAGTGCTAGAGATGGAGCGTTTTCTGAAGCTTTCTTT. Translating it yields CSARDGAFSEAFF.

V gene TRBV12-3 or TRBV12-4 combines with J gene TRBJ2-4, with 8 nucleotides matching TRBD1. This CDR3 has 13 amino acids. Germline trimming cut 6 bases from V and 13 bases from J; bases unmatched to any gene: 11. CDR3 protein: CASRSQGVGGQYF. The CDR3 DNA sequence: TGTGCCAGCAGATCACAGGGGGTTGGGGGGCAGTACTTC.

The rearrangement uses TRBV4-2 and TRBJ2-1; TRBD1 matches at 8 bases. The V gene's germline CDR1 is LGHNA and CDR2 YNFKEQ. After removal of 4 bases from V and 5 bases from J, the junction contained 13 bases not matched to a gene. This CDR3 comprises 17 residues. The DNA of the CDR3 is TGTGCCAGCAGCCCAAGTGAACTGGGGACAGGAGACAATGAGCAGTTCTTC. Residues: CASSPSELGTGDNEQFF.

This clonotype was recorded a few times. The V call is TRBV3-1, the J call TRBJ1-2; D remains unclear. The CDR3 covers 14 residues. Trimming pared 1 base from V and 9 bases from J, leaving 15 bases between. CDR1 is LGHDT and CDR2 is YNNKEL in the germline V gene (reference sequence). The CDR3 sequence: CASSQADGGYSYTF. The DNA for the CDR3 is TGTGCCAGCAGCCAAGCGGACGGCGGTTATAGCTACACCTTC.

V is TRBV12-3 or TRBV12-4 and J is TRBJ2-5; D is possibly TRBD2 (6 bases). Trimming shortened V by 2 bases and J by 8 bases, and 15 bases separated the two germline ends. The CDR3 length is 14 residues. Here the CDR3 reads CASSLKREFQTQYF. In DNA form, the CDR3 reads TGTGCCAGCAGTTTAAAACGGGAGTTCCAAACCCAGTACTTC.

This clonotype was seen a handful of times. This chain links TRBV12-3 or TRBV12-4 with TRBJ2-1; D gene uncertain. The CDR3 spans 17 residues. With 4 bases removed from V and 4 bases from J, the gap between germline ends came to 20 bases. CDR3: CASSSLLRSPLYNEQFF. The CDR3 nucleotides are TGTGCCAGCAGTTCCCTTTTAAGGAGCCCTTTGTACAATGAGCAGTTCTTC.

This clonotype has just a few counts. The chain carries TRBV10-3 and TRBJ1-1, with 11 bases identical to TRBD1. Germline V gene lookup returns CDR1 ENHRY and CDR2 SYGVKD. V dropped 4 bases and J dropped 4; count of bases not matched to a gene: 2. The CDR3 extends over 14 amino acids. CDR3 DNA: TGTGCCATCAGTGCGGGGACAGGGGGCACTGAAGCTTTCTTT. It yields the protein CAISAGTGGTEAFF.

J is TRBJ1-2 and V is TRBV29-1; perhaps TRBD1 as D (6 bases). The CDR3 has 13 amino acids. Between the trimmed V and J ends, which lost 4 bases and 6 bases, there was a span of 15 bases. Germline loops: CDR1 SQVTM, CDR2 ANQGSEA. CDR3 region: CSVVGGEVHGYTF. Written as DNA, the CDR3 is TGCAGCGTTGTAGGGGGGGAAGTTCATGGCTACACCTTC.

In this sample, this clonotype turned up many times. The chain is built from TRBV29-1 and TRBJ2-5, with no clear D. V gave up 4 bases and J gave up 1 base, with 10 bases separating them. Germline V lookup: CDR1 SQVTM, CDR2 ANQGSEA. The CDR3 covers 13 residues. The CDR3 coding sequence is TGCAGCGTTGGGGTCTCACCCCAAGAGACCCAGTACTTC. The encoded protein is CSVGVSPQETQYF.

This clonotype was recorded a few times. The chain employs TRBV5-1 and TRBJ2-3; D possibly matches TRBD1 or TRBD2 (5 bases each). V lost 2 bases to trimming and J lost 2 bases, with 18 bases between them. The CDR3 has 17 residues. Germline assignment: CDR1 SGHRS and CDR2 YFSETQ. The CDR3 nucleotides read TGCGCCAGCAGCTTCCTCTCCGGGACGGCCATCACAGATACGCAGTATTTT. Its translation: CASSFLSGTAITDTQYF.

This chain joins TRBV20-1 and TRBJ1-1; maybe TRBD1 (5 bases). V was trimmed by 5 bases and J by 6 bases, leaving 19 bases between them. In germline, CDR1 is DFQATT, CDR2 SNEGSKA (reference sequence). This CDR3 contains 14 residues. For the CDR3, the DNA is TGCAGTGCTGCCCGACCCAAGGGGCTGGCTGAAGCTTTCTTT. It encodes CSAARPKGLAEAFF.